The 26 T cell receptor beta chains listed next were all sequenced from one sample in a study of cytomegalovirus exposure and HLA in healthy donors. Profiled with immunoSEQ multiplex PCR; TCRdb holds only in-frame clones, not every one. Of under 300,000 clones listed, around 89% were seen once; the top ten hold approximately 0.34%. Sequencing was carried out using PBMCs. Receptors originate from a woman younger than 30 in good health and CMV-seronegative.

The V and J genes are TRBV5-6 and TRBJ2-3, with 7 bases lining up with TRBD2. This CDR3 spans 15 amino acids. Germline lookup yields CDR1 SGHDT and CDR2 YYEEEE. Unmatched junction bases numbered 5, after V lost 0 bases and J lost 4 bases. The CDR3 nucleotides are TGTGCCAGCAGCTTGGGGTCGGGGGGAGCAGATACGCAGTATTTT. Protein sequence: CASSLGSGGADTQYF.

CDR3 amino acids: CASSLAGGGALGDTQYF. The DNA for the CDR3 is TGCGCCAGCAGCTTGGCGGGCGGGGGGGCCTTAGGAGATACGCAGTATTTT. The chain joins TRBV5-1 to TRBJ2-3; 9 bases are shared with TRBD2. CDR1 is SGHRS, CDR2 YFSETQ, per germline. The CDR3 runs to 17 residues. Trimming at V came to 0 bases and at J to 5 bases, leaving 10 bases not matched to a gene. Filled out from reference TRBV5-1 and TRBJ2-3, the complete variable domain reads KAGVTQTPRYLIKTRGQQVTLSCSPISGHRSVSWYQQTPGQGLQFLFEYFSETQRNKGNFPGRFSGRQFSNSRSEMNVSTLELGDSALYLCASSLAGGGALGDTQYFGPGTRLTVL.

The V gene is TRBV28, the J gene TRBJ2-7; 8 positions agree with TRBD1. Germline loops: CDR1 MDHEN, CDR2 SYDVKM. V was pared by 7 bases and J by 6 bases, with 8 bases of the junction left unmatched. This CDR3 is built from 13 residues. CDR3: CASTPGQGGEQYV. In DNA form, the CDR3 reads TGTGCCAGCACCCCAGGACAGGGAGGCGAGCAGTACGTC.

This chain uses TRBV7-2 with TRBJ1-1; a weak D match, TRBD1 (5 bases). V lost 3 bases to trimming and J lost 1 base, with 9 bases between them. There are 14 residues in the CDR3. CDR1 is SGHTA and CDR2 is FQGNSA in the germline V gene. CDR3 sequence reads: CASSFDSQNTEAFF. The CDR3 DNA sequence: TGTGCCAGCAGCTTCGACAGTCAGAACACTGAAGCTTTCTTT. Complete variable domain (other parts from reference TRBV7-2 and TRBJ1-1): GAGVSQSPSNKVTEKGKDVELRCDPISGHTALYWYRQSLGQGLEFLIYFQGNSAPDKSGLPSDRFSAERTGGSVSTLTIQRTQQEDSAVYLCASSFDSQNTEAFFGQGTRLTVV.

As regards this clone: A junction boundary mismatches the germline segment, possibly from a read error. The V and J genes are TRBV5-4 and TRBJ1-1; D possibly corresponds to TRBD1 (6 bases). Germline CDR1 SGHNT, CDR2 YYREEE (reference sequence). The CDR3 consists of 16 residues. The CDR3 sequence: CASSPGGQTLNNEAFF. CDR3 in DNA: TGTGCCAGCAGCCCCGGCGGACAGACCTTGAACAATGAAGCTTTCTTT.

The CDR3 nucleotides are TGTGCCAGCAGCCAAGTTGTAGCGGGGGGGTACAATGAGCAGTTCTTC. Its protein is CASSQVVAGGYNEQFF. V usage is TRBV4-2 and J usage is TRBJ2-1; the match to TRBD2 covers 11 bases. V lost 1 base, J lost 4 bases, and 3 bases stayed unmatched. Looked up from germline, CDR1 is LGHNA and CDR2 is YNFKEQ. The length of the CDR3 is 16 residues.

CDR3 loop: CASSLRRGRESEAFF. For the CDR3, the DNA is TGTGCCAGCAGCTTACGCAGGGGGCGCGAATCTGAAGCTTTCTTT. The V and J genes are TRBV11-1 and TRBJ1-1; 8 bases are a match to TRBD1. The germline CDR1 and CDR2 sequences are SGHAT and FQDESV (reference sequence). The CDR3 runs 15 residues. V lost 2 bases to trimming and J lost 6 bases; unmatched junction nucleotides: 8.

The chain recombines TRBV2 with TRBJ2-1, with D possibly TRBD1 on 6 matching bases. Deletions cut 5 bases from V and 8 bases from J, with 13 bases between. This CDR3 comprises 13 residues. From germline, CDR1 is SNHLY and CDR2 FYNNEI. The DNA of the CDR3 is TGTGCCAGCAGTAGAGACAGGTTCGATGAGCAGTTCTTC. Protein: CASSRDRFDEQFF.

The table lists this clone with a few counts. The genes are TRBV7-2 and TRBJ2-7; a possible D gene is TRBD2 (5 bases). V lost 1 base, J lost 7 bases, and 11 bases lay in between. Germline V CDR1 and CDR2: SGHTA, FQGNSA. The CDR3 is 13 residues long. CDR3 in amino acids: CASSLERSGEQYF. CDR3 DNA: TGTGCCAGCAGCTTAGAGAGGTCGGGGGAGCAGTACTTC.

The chain carries TRBV29-1 and TRBJ2-1, with a possible D match to TRBD2 (5 bases). Germline V lookup: CDR1 SQVTM, CDR2 ANQGSEA. Trimming removed 4 bases at V and 5 bases at J, with 15 bases between. This CDR3 spans 14 amino acids. In DNA form, the CDR3 reads TGCAGCGTTGTGAGGACTTCCCCGAACAATGAGCAGTTCTTC. It yields the protein CSVVRTSPNNEQFF.

In nucleotides, the CDR3 is TGTGCCAGCAGATCCCTAACGGGGTCCCCCTACGAGCAGTACTTC. Its translation: CASRSLTGSPYEQYF. The rearrangement joins TRBV11-2 to TRBJ2-7; D is possibly TRBD2 (5 bases). The CDR3 length is 15 residues. CDR1 and CDR2 from the germline V gene are SGHAT and FQNNGV. Trimming left V 6 bases short and J 2 bases short, with 17 bases between.

The rearrangement links TRBV5-1 to TRBJ2-2; 8 bases are a match to TRBD1. The CDR3 loop spans 15 amino acids. Trimming at V came to 1 base and at J to 8 bases, leaving 7 bases not matched to a gene. CDR1 SGHRS and CDR2 YFSETQ come from the germline V gene. The CDR3 nucleotides read TGCGCCAGCAGCTTGTTGGACAGGGAAGGAGGGGAGCTGTTTTTT. Residues: CASSLLDREGGELFF.

This chain connects TRBV5-4 to TRBJ1-1; no reliable D call. The CDR3 runs 14 residues. Deletions cut 4 bases from V and 0 bases from J, with 10 bases between. The germline V gene encodes CDR1 SGHNT and CDR2 YYREEE (reference sequence). CDR3 loop: CASSRKQLNTEAFF. The CDR3 DNA is TGTGCCAGCAGCCGGAAACAGTTGAACACTGAAGCTTTCTTT.

Concerning this clone itself: Other DNA sequences in the sample encode the same CDR3. This chain connects TRBV27 to TRBJ1-5, with no clear D. Looked up from germline, CDR1 is MNHEY and CDR2 is SMNVEV (reference sequence). The ends were cut back, 2 bases at V and 6 bases at J, with 8 bases in the middle. This CDR3 is 13 amino acids long. CDR3 sequence (DNA): TGTGCCAGCAGTTTAGGAGCCCGTCAGCCCCAGCATTTT. It specifies CASSLGARQPQHF.

The gene calls are TRBV27 and TRBJ1-1; D remains ambiguous. Trimming left V 4 bases short and J 4 bases short, with 10 bases between. CDR1 and CDR2 (germline): MNHEY, SMNVEV (reference sequence). The CDR3 runs 13 residues. The CDR3 DNA sequence: TGTGCCAGCAGTTCTCAGGTATTCACTGAAGCTTTCTTT. Translation gives CASSSQVFTEAFF.

The gene calls are TRBV4-1 and TRBJ2-7; a weak D match, TRBD1 (6 bases). This CDR3 has 14 amino acids. CDR1 and CDR2 from the germline V gene are MGHRA and YSYEKL. V gave up 0 bases and J gave up 0 bases, with 6 bases separating them. CDR3 nucleotide sequence: TGCGCCAGCAGCCAAGAGGACAGCTCCTACGAGCAGTACGTC. Its protein is CASSQEDSSYEQYV.

The rearrangement links TRBV28 to TRBJ1-2; a weak D match, TRBD1 (6 bases). The germline gives CDR1 MDHEN, CDR2 SYDVKM. CDR3 length: 14 residues. Trimming removed 6 bases at V and 7 bases at J, with 18 bases between. The DNA for the CDR3 is TGTGCCAGCAGGAGGGGGTTAGGGAGTGGTGGCTACACCTTC. It codes for CASRRGLGSGGYTF.

V is TRBV7-2 and J is TRBJ1-5; perhaps TRBD1 as D (5 bases). Per the germline V gene, CDR1 is SGHTA and CDR2 is FQGNSA. Trimming removed 2 bases from V and 5 bases from J, with 10 bases in between. The CDR3 covers 14 residues. The CDR3 protein is CASSLQGGDQPQHF. The CDR3 nucleotides read TGTGCCAGCAGCTTACAGGGAGGAGATCAGCCCCAGCATTTT.

The V call is TRBV7-9, the J call TRBJ1-1, with a tentative D call TRBD1 (6 bases). The CDR3 contains 16 residues. Germline CDR1 SEHNR, CDR2 FQNEAQ (reference sequence). Trimming left V 0 bases short and J 3 bases short, with 14 bases between. CDR3 nucleotides: TGTGCCAGCAGCTTAGCGCAACAGGGCAAAGACACTGAAGCTTTCTTT. Translation gives CASSLAQQGKDTEAFF.

CDR3 sequence: CASSQARRGANGYTF. The CDR3 bases are TGCGCCAGCAGCCAAGCGAGGAGGGGCGCAAATGGCTACACCTTC. The V call is TRBV4-1, the J call TRBJ1-2; D might be TRBD1 (5 bases). V lost 1 base and J lost 6, with 15 bases in between. CDR3 length: 15 amino acids. The germline V gene encodes CDR1 MGHRA and CDR2 YSYEKL.

This chain links TRBV27 with TRBJ2-2; 7 positions agree with TRBD1. The CDR3 runs to 13 residues. The V gene end was trimmed by 6 bases and the J gene end by 6 bases; junction bases not matched to a gene: 4. Per germline, CDR1 MNHEY and CDR2 SMNVEV (reference sequence). In DNA, the CDR3 is TGTGCCAGCAGACTAACAGGGGCCGGGGAGCTGTTTTTT. Amino acid sequence: CASRLTGAGELFF.

This chain uses TRBV27 with TRBJ2-2, with 7 bases that match TRBD2. V lost 2 bases and J lost 1; bases outside the gene matches: 4. This CDR3 contains 16 residues. Per germline, CDR1 MNHEY and CDR2 SMNVEV (reference sequence). The CDR3 DNA reads as TGTGCCAGCAGTTTACGGCGGGGGAGGAACACCGGGGAGCTGTTTTTT. It translates to CASSLRRGRNTGELFF.

The rearrangement links TRBV2 to TRBJ1-4, with TRBD1 matching 10 bases. The CDR3 runs to 14 residues. The V and J ends lost 7 bases and 8 bases, in that order; junction bases with no gene match: 7. Germline V gives CDR1 SNHLY, CDR2 FYNNEI. CDR3 amino acids: CASIRQGAEEKLFF. The CDR3 coding sequence is TGTGCCAGCATTCGACAGGGGGCGGAAGAAAAACTGTTTTTT.

The chain's CDR3 is CASSRGTDISNQPQHF. For the CDR3, the DNA is TGTGCCAGCAGCCGCGGGACAGACATTAGCAATCAGCCCCAGCATTTT. This chain connects TRBV6-6 to TRBJ1-5, with 7 bases fitting TRBD1. This CDR3 has 16 residues. Germline V gives CDR1 MNHNY, CDR2 SVGAGI (reference sequence). J lost 0 bases, V lost 6 bases, and 8 bases had no gene match.

This clone was found a few times. The chain is built from TRBV25-1 and TRBJ1-1, with D unclear. The CDR3 spans 10 residues. Germline V gene data show CDR1 as MGHDK and CDR2 as SYGVNS. V lost 10 bases, J lost 8 bases, and 11 bases lay in between. Here the CDR3 reads CATRGAEAFF. The CDR3 DNA sequence: TGTGCCACCCGAGGTGCAGAAGCTTTCTTT.

The rearrangement joins TRBV7-6 to TRBJ1-2; D is perhaps TRBD1 (5 bases). The CDR3 has 15 residues. Germline V CDR1 and CDR2: SGHVS, FNYEAQ. The V gene lost 1 base and the J gene lost 7 bases, with 16 bases spanning the gap. The CDR3, as DNA: TGTGCCAGCAGCTTAGGTGGCAGGGAACTGGGTGGCTACACCTTC. Its protein is CASSLGGRELGGYTF.